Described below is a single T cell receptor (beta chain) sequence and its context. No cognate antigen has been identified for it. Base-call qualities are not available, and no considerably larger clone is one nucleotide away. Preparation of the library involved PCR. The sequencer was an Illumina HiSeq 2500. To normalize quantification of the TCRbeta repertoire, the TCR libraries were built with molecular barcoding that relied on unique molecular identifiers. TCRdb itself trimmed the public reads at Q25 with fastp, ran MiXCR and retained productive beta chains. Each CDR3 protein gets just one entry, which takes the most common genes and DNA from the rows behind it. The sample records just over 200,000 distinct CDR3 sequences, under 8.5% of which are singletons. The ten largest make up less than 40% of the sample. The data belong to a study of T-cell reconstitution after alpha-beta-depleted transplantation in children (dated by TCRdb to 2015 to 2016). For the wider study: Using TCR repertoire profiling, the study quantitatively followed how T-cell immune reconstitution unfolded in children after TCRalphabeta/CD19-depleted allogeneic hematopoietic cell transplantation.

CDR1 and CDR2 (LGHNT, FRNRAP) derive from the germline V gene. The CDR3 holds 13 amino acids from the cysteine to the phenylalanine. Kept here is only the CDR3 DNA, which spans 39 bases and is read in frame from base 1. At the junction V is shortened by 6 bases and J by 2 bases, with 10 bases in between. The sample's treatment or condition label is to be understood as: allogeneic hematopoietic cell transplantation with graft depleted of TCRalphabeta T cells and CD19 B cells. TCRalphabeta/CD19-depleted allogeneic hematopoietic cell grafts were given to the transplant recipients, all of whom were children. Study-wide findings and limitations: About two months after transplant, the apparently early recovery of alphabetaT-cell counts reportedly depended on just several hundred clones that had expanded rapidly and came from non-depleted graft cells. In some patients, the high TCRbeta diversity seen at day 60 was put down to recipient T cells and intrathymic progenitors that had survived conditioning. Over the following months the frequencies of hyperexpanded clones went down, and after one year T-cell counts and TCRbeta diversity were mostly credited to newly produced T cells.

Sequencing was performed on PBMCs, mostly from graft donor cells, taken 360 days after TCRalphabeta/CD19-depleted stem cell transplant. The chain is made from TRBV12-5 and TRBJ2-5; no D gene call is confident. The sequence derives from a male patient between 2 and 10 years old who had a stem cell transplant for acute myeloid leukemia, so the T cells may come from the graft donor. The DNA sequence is TGTGCTAGTGGGGAACAGTTGCAAGAGACCCAGTACTTC. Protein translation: CASGEQLQETQYF.